One sample yielded the 20 T cell receptor beta chains listed below, sequenced in a study of radiotherapy plus CTLA-4 blockade in lung cancer. Some clones are missing from TCRdb's copy, which holds only in-frame ones; the method was immunoSEQ multiplex PCR. The table lists about 100,000 clones, under 90% of them singletons, with roughly 0.84% in the top ten. Sequences were derived from peripheral blood, sampled from a patient treated with radiotherapy plus ipilimumab. These receptors were obtained from a human donor with non-small cell lung cancer who had stable disease on radiotherapy plus ipilimumab.

The chain has TRBV5-4 and TRBJ1-2; possibly TRBD1 for D (5 bases). The V gene lost 4 bases and the J gene lost 5 bases, with 21 bases spanning the gap. The CDR3 is made up of 16 amino acids. Per germline, CDR1 SGHNT and CDR2 YYREEE (reference sequence). The CDR3: CASSPPGGDERYGYTF. DNA of the CDR3: TGTGCCAGCAGCCCCCCGGGGGGGGACGAACGGTATGGCTACACCTTC.

This clone occurred once. The chain combines TRBV4-2 with TRBJ1-4; D gene unclear. V was trimmed by 3 bases and J by 7 bases, leaving 15 bases between them. The germline V gene has CDR1 LGHNA and CDR2 YNFKEQ. The CDR3 covers 15 residues. The CDR3 sequence: CASSQSPAGFEKLFF. The CDR3 DNA follows: TGTGCCAGCAGCCAGTCCCCCGCGGGTTTTGAAAAACTGTTTTTT.

The V and J genes are TRBV19 and TRBJ1-2; TRBD1 is a possible D gene (5 bases). From germline, CDR1 is LNHDA and CDR2 SQIVND (reference sequence). With 3 bases removed from V and 4 bases from J, the gap between germline ends came to 15 bases. The CDR3 sequence is 15 residues long. The CDR3 loop reads CASSIGGRAIYGYTF. CDR3 in DNA: TGTGCCAGTAGTATTGGTGGCAGGGCAATCTATGGCTACACCTTC. Using reference TRBV19 and TRBJ1-2 for the parts outside the CDR3, the full variable domain is DGGITQSPKYLFRKEGQNVTLSCEQNLNHDAMYWYRQDPGQGLRLIYYSQIVNDFQKGDIAEGYSVSREKKESFPLTVTSAQKNPTAFYLCASSIGGRAIYGYTFGSGTRLTVV.

The gene calls are TRBV30 and TRBJ1-3; D remains ambiguous. The V and J ends lost 2 bases and 1 base respectively, with 12 bases between them. This CDR3 comprises 15 residues. Germline CDR1 is GTSNPN and CDR2 is SVGIG (reference sequence). Written as DNA, the CDR3 is TGTGCCTGGAGTCCTCTAAGAGGATCTGGAAACACCATATATTTT. Its protein product is CAWSPLRGSGNTIYF.

The chain has TRBV9 and TRBJ1-2; 10 bases are a match to TRBD1. The CDR3 consists of 15 residues. Trimming removed 4 bases from V and 3 bases from J; junction bases left unmatched: 6. Germline assignment: CDR1 SGDLS and CDR2 YYNGEE. The CDR3 bases are TGTGCCAGCAGCTCGAAGACAGGGGGCGACTATGGCTACACCTTC. Translation: CASSSKTGGDYGYTF.

This rearrangement joins TRBV10-1 to TRBJ1-1; D not resolved. The V end was cut by 2 bases, the J end by 7 bases, with 11 bases between. CDR3 length equals 13 residues. Germline V gene data show CDR1 as WNHNN and CDR2 as SYGVQD (reference sequence). The CDR3 DNA reads TGCGCCAGCAGTGAGCGGGTAGGGATTGAAGCTTTCTTT. Translation: CASSERVGIEAFF.

The chain uses TRBV6-6 and TRBJ2-1; no firm D call. Germline V gene sequence: CDR1 MNHNY, CDR2 SVGAGI (reference sequence). The CDR3 is 11 amino acids. V lost 6 bases and J lost 7, with 7 bases in between. CDR3: CASSEINEQFF. The CDR3 DNA is TGTGCCAGCAGCGAAATTAATGAGCAGTTCTTC.

The chain employs TRBV5-1 and TRBJ2-3; 8 bases line up with TRBD1. CDR1 SGHRS and CDR2 YFSETQ come from the germline V gene. V trimming: 3 bases; J trimming: 1 base; junction bases outside the gene matches: 4. The CDR3 is 15 amino acids. The DNA of the CDR3 is TGCGCCAGCAGCTGGGTGGACAGGGGCACAGATACGCAGTATTTT. This sequence encodes CASSWVDRGTDTQYF. Full variable domain (missing parts from reference TRBV5-1 and TRBJ2-3): KAGVTQTPRYLIKTRGQQVTLSCSPISGHRSVSWYQQTPGQGLQFLFEYFSETQRNKGNFPGRFSGRQFSNSRSEMNVSTLELGDSALYLCASSWVDRGTDTQYFGPGTRLTVL.

This chain connects TRBV30 to TRBJ1-6; 10 bases agree with TRBD1. The trim removed 3 bases at V and 2 bases at J, leaving 10 bases unmatched. The CDR3 covers 18 residues. CDR1 and CDR2 from the germline V gene are GTSNPN and SVGIG (reference sequence). In DNA form, the CDR3 reads TGTGCCTGGAGCTTTCCTGGGACAGGGGTTACCTATAATTCACCCCTCCACTTT. This encodes CAWSFPGTGVTYNSPLHF. The full variable domain, with the rest looked up from reference TRBV30 and TRBJ1-6, is SQTIHQWPATLVQPVGSPLSLECTVEGTSNPNLYWYRQAAGRGLQLLFYSVGIGQISSEVPQNLSASRPQDRQFILSSKKLLLSDSGFYLCAWSFPGTGVTYNSPLHFGNGTRLTVT.

V is TRBV19 and J is TRBJ1-2; 8 positions agree with TRBD1. Germline assignment: CDR1 LNHDA and CDR2 SQIVND (reference sequence). The CDR3 consists of 14 residues. V shed 6 bases, J shed 8 bases, and the junction held 11 bases outside the gene matches. The CDR3 spells CASRPDRGGLGYTF. The CDR3 DNA is TGTGCCAGTAGACCTGACAGGGGTGGGCTCGGCTACACCTTC.

The chain employs TRBV11-2 and TRBJ2-2, with a possible D match to TRBD2 (6 bases). The CDR3 contains 13 residues. Per the germline V gene, CDR1 is SGHAT and CDR2 is FQNNGV. Trimming shortened V by 2 bases and J by 5 bases, and 6 bases separated the two germline ends. The CDR3 nucleotides read TGTGCCAGCAGCTTAAGCGGGACCGGGGAGCTGTTTTTT. The encoded protein is CASSLSGTGELFF.

CDR3 residues: CASSLTKNQETQYF. The CDR3 region has the DNA TGTGCCAGCTCACTGACAAAAAACCAAGAGACCCAGTACTTC. This chain connects TRBV18 to TRBJ2-5; D ambiguous. The ends were cut back, 4 bases at V and 0 bases at J, with 9 bases in the middle. This CDR3 has 14 residues. The germline V gene encodes CDR1 KGHSH and CDR2 LQKENI.

The chain recombines TRBV4-1 with TRBJ1-2, with TRBD1 identical over 9 bases. J lost 1 base, V lost 1 base, and 10 bases had no gene match. The CDR3 has 18 amino acids. The germline V gene has CDR1 MGHRA and CDR2 YSYEKL. This CDR3 reads CASSQVPGQGPFNYGYTF. The DNA of the CDR3 is TGCGCCAGCAGCCAAGTTCCGGGACAGGGTCCTTTTAACTATGGCTACACCTTC.

This CDR3 reads CASSSGTSGAWADTQYF. For the CDR3, the DNA is TGCGCCAGCAGCTCAGGGACTAGCGGGGCCTGGGCAGATACGCAGTATTTT. The rearrangement joins TRBV5-1 to TRBJ2-3, with 13 bases matching TRBD2. CDR1 and CDR2 from the germline V gene are SGHRS and YFSETQ. The CDR3 is made up of 17 amino acids. V lost 3 bases and J lost 4; bases outside the gene matches: 8.

The chain couples TRBV4-2 to TRBJ2-7; 9 nucleotides line up with TRBD2. The CDR3 consists of 18 residues. Germline assignment: CDR1 LGHNA and CDR2 YNFKEQ. Unmatched junction bases numbered 10, after V lost 0 bases and J lost 1 base. CDR3: CASSQDQGLSGRSYEQYF. CDR3 coding DNA: TGTGCCAGCAGCCAAGATCAGGGACTGAGCGGGAGGTCCTACGAGCAGTACTTC.

The rearrangement uses TRBV6-5 and TRBJ1-6; the match to TRBD1 covers 9 bases. Unmatched junction bases numbered 2, after V lost 8 bases and J lost 9 bases. The CDR3 totals 12 residues. CDR1 and CDR2 from the germline V gene are MNHEY and SVGAGI. The CDR3 bases are TGTGCCAGCGGGACAGGGAGTTCACCCCTCCACTTT. Protein: CASGTGSSPLHF.

The CDR3 nucleotides are TGCAGCGTTTTTGACAGGGCCCGTGCATCGTCCTACGAGCAGTACTTC. Encoded protein: CSVFDRARASSYEQYF. This sequence joins TRBV29-1 and TRBJ2-7, with 7 bases lining up with TRBD1. This CDR3 is 16 amino acids long. Per germline, CDR1 SQVTM and CDR2 ANQGSEA. V was pared by 5 bases and J by 1 base, with 14 bases of the junction left unmatched.

The V gene is TRBV6-5, the J gene TRBJ1-2; D call uncertain. This CDR3 spans 14 amino acids. Trimming removed 8 bases from V and 3 bases from J, with 16 bases in between. CDR1 and CDR2 (germline): MNHEY, SVGAGI. The CDR3 DNA is TGTGCCAGCGCTACCCTGGAACAGCACTATGGCTACACCTTC. Translating gives CASATLEQHYGYTF.

The V and J genes are TRBV28 and TRBJ1-5; 8 bases are shared with TRBD1. CDR3 length: 15 amino acids. V trimming: 6 bases; J trimming: 2 bases; junction bases outside the gene matches: 6. Germline V gene data show CDR1 as MDHEN and CDR2 as SYDVKM. CDR3 DNA sequence: TGTGCCAGCAGCCCGGGACAGGTGGGCAATCAGCCCCAGCATTTT. It encodes CASSPGQVGNQPQHF.

The rearrangement uses TRBV5-1 and TRBJ2-7, with D perhaps matching TRBD2 (6 bases). The CDR3 has 14 amino acids. The germline V gene encodes CDR1 SGHRS and CDR2 YFSETQ. V was pared by 0 bases and J by 4 bases, with 11 bases between. The CDR3 protein is CASSLDAGRYEQYF. CDR3 nucleotide sequence: TGCGCCAGCAGCTTGGACGCAGGGAGGTACGAGCAGTACTTC.